This TCR beta chain is drawn from a study of T cells in Graves' hyperthyroidism and ophthalmopathy. Patients aged 18 to 65 had newly diagnosed hyperthyroidism that had lasted under 2 months. Patients having uncontrolled infection, another autoimmune disease, pregnancy or lactation were not included. Thyroid ultrasound, orbital computed tomography, clinical symptoms, and serum thyroxine and TRAb underpinned diagnoses. Points on this clonotype: The junction shows a germline mismatch at one end, possibly a read error.

Germline V lookup: CDR1 SGHTA, CDR2 FQGNSA. This CDR3 is 15 amino acids long. Amplified TCR beta CDR3 regions came from RNA transcripts. Carried out on the TCR CDR3, a first-round RT-PCR used the HTBI primer set. In TCRdb, the multiplex PCR reads were re-called with MiXCR into one record per CDR3 protein. The sample holds around 300,000 distinct CDR3 sequences, about 14% seen once. This receptor was identified in a young woman with Graves' hyperthyroidism that later progressed to Graves' ophthalmopathy. The V and J genes are TRBV7-2 and TRBJ2-1; maybe TRBD2 (6 bases). Sequenced: blood. CDR3: CANSFYGSSYNEQFF. CDR3 coding DNA: TGTGCCAACAGCTTTTACGGGAGCTCCTACAATGAGCAGTTCTTC.